Following are 9 T cell receptor beta chains from one sample sequenced in a study of blood T cell repertoires in COVID-19. Clones were read by immunoSEQ multiplex PCR, and TCRdb kept only the in-frame ones, dropping some. Of more than 200,000 clones detected, approximately 86% appear once; the ten largest clones hold about 2.1%. Source material: peripheral blood. The receptors derive from a man aged 30 to 39 with active or convalescent COVID-19.

The J gene is TRBJ1-5, the V gene TRBV5-8, with D possibly TRBD1 on 5 matching bases. This CDR3 comprises 15 residues. Trimming shortened V by 0 bases and J by 1 base, and 8 bases separated the two germline ends. CDR1 is SGHTS, CDR2 YDEGEE, per germline. The CDR3 bases are TGTGCCAGCAGCTTGGGACAGAGAAGCAATCAGCCCCAGCATTTT. It encodes CASSLGQRSNQPQHF.

The chain joins TRBV4-3 to TRBJ2-1; TRBD2 agrees at 7 bases. The CDR3 is 15 residues long. CDR1 is LGHNA, CDR2 YSLEER, per germline. V shed 5 bases and J 5 bases; nucleotides not matched to a gene: 9. The DNA of the CDR3 is TGCGCCAGCAGCGAAGGGACTATTCCCCACAATGAGCAGTTCTTC. This codes for CASSEGTIPHNEQFF.

This clone has a handful of counts. The chain combines TRBV6-5 with TRBJ2-1; 7 positions match TRBD1. Unmatched junction bases numbered 8, after V lost 6 bases and J lost 6 bases. Germline assignment: CDR1 MNHEY and CDR2 SVGAGI. The CDR3 is 14 amino acids. CDR3 sequence reads: CASRPGQPVNEQFF. CDR3 nucleotides: TGTGCCAGCAGACCGGGACAGCCTGTCAATGAGCAGTTCTTC.

The chain employs TRBV7-9 and TRBJ2-2; weak D call: TRBD1 (6 bases). V shed 4 bases and J shed 5 bases, with 11 bases lying between them. CDR3 length equals 14 residues. CDR1 is SEHNR and CDR2 is FQNEAQ in the germline V gene (reference sequence). Here the CDR3 DNA reads TGTGCCAGCAGCTCGACAGGACGGACCGGGGAGCTGTTTTTT. Translation gives CASSSTGRTGELFF.

This chain connects TRBV5-1 to TRBJ2-5; D call uncertain. The CDR3 contains 14 residues. V was cut by 2 bases and J by 4 bases, with 12 bases left in between. In germline, CDR1 is SGHRS, CDR2 YFSETQ. DNA of the CDR3: TGCGCCAGCAGCTTCCCGGGTGCGCGAGAGACCCAGTACTTC. Encoded protein: CASSFPGARETQYF.

This clone occurred once. This chain uses TRBV4-1 with TRBJ2-2; no firm D call. Germline V gives CDR1 MGHRA, CDR2 YSYEKL. The CDR3 has 12 residues. V lost 0 bases and J lost 11, with 7 bases in between. The CDR3 region has the DNA TGCGCCAGCAGCCAAGACCCGTTAGAGCTGTTTTTT. Protein product: CASSQDPLELFF.

The chain uses TRBV5-8 and TRBJ2-5; TRBD2 agrees at 10 bases. The CDR3 has 17 residues. CDR1 SGHTS and CDR2 YDEGEE come from the germline V gene. J lost 4 bases, V lost 2 bases, and 11 bases had no gene match. The CDR3 DNA sequence: TGTGCCAGCAGCTTTAGGCCGAGCGGGGGGGCCCGAGAGACCCAGTACTTC. Translation gives CASSFRPSGGARETQYF.

CDR3 nucleotides: TGTGCCAGTAGTACCACCGGGGGACAGGCTAATCAGCCCCAGCATTTT. Its translation: CASSTTGGQANQPQHF. V usage is TRBV19 and J usage is TRBJ1-5; 8 bases align to TRBD1. From germline, CDR1 is LNHDA and CDR2 SQIVND (reference sequence). This CDR3 is 16 amino acids long. J lost 4 bases, V lost 4 bases, and 9 bases had no gene match.

The sample holds one count of this clone. The V and J genes are TRBV9 and TRBJ2-1, with 10 bases fitting TRBD1. The V gene's germline CDR1 is SGDLS and CDR2 YYNGEE. The trim removed 4 bases at V and 6 bases at J, leaving 7 bases unmatched. The CDR3 totals 15 residues. The CDR3, as DNA: TGTGCCAGCAGCCCCAGACAGGGGGCGAGCAATGAGCAGTTCTTC. Translated: CASSPRQGASNEQFF.